This entry describes one TCR beta chain. Antigen: not known. This record comes from a study of shared clonotypes between healthy human individuals. Study-wide points: The small donor group covered limited genetic and exposure diversity.

CDR3 length equals 13 residues. V was shortened by 2 bases and J by 6 bases, with 11 bases between the two germline ends. Germline V lookup: CDR1 MNHEY, CDR2 SVGAGI. Each subset's genomic DNA was split evenly across several immunoSEQ plates. Repertoires were generated with immunoSEQ multiplex PCR, while TCRdb's copy carries only in-frame clones and drops some. The sample comprises some 650,000 clones, about 96% of which are singletons, and 0.045% to 0.07% rests with the top ten. This TCR was sampled from a woman in her thirties in good health. Sequencing was performed on naive CD4+ T cells sorted from blood. Subset indicated: CD45RA+ positively selected. This sequence joins TRBV6-5 and TRBJ2-7; a weak D match, TRBD1 (5 bases). DNA of the CDR3: TGTGCCAGCAGTTACGGGGCCGGGTCCGAGCAGTACTTC. Translated, it gives CASSYGAGSEQYF.